This T cell receptor beta chain was found in a study of T cells in Graves' hyperthyroidism and ophthalmopathy. TCR beta CDR3 sequences were amplified from RNA transcripts. TCR CDR3 underwent first-round RT-PCR with the HTBI primer set. TCRdb used MiXCR to reprocess the multiplex PCR reads, holding one entry per CDR3 protein. The sample has about 320,000 distinct CDR3 sequences; approximately 17% are singletons. Broader study findings: Ophthalmopathy onset followed model prediction by a median roughly 6.5 months.

V shed 3 bases and J shed 7 bases, with 16 bases lying between them. CDR3 length: 14 amino acids. Germline loops: CDR1 GTSNPN, CDR2 SVGIG (reference sequence). Details on this clonotype: Its antigen is as yet unknown. Possible read error: a much larger clone is one base away.

This clonotype originated in a man aged 25 to 40 with Graves' hyperthyroidism. The sample was blood. The chain links TRBV30 to TRBJ1-5, with D hard to call. CDR3 region: CAWSRTVEGQPQHF. As DNA, the CDR3 is TGTGCCTGGAGCCGTACCGTCGAGGGCCAGCCCCAGCATTTT.